The subject of this entry is one T cell receptor (beta chain). Its antigen is unknown. Treatment indicated: 15 to 20 received Ad26.COV2.S at low or high dose, single or two shots; roughly five received placebo; per-sample allocation not given. Collection of the samples took place on day 63 after the first injection of vaccine or placebo. These data belong to a study of Ad26.COV2.S vaccination and SARS-CoV-2 variants. Whole-study findings and limits: Vaccinated and placebo-treated recipients had similar non-spike TCR breadth. Marked by substantial breadth, spike-specific CD8+ and CD4+ T cell responses were reportedly seen after vaccination. Individuals receiving vaccine had higher spike-specific TCR breadth than placebo recipients did.

Germline-derived CDR1 and CDR2 are SGHDT and YYEEEE. Trimming cost V 2 bases and J 3 bases, with 23 bases left between them. There are 18 residues in the CDR3. Using immunoSEQ multiplex PCR, the repertoire was profiled, and TCRdb retains in-frame clones only, with some absent. The data contain 250,000 or so clones, 87% of them singletons. The input for sequencing was peripheral blood, taken in a trial of Ad26.COV2.S vaccine versus placebo. V is TRBV5-6 and J is TRBJ2-5, with a weak D call TRBD2 (6 bases). The clonotype was recovered from a person aged 18-60 years who received the Ad26.COV2.S COVID-19 vaccine or a placebo. The CDR3 reads CASSLLVRGGKNKETQYF. The CDR3 DNA is TGTGCCAGCAGCTTACTCGTGCGAGGAGGGAAGAATAAAGAGACCCAGTACTTC.